This T cell receptor (beta chain) is drawn from a study of CD8 T cells in Susac syndrome. This CDR3 contains 12 residues. Per germline, CDR1 LGHNA and CDR2 YSLEER. J gave up 10 bases and V 1 base, and 2 bases lay outside the gene matches. RNA, at roughly 0.45 to 1 ug, was reverse transcribed with random hexamers. TCRdb ran MiXCR on the immunoSEQ multiplex PCR reads and lists one entry per CDR3 protein. Among about 130,000 distinct CDR3 sequences listed, approximately 94% were seen once. This clonotype showed up just once. Isolation of CD8+ and CD4+ T cells was performed negatively, whereas enrichment of TEMRA cells was done by FACS.

The chain carries TRBV4-3 and TRBJ1-1, with 8 positions matching TRBD1. Sequences were obtained from CD4+ T cells from PBMCs. The sequence was obtained from a human donor with multiple sclerosis. The CDR3 DNA sequence: TGCGCCAGCAGCCAAGCCCAGGGGGCAGCTTTCTTT. The encoded protein is CASSQAQGAAFF.